The T cell receptor (beta chain) described here comes from a study of T cells after posttransplantation cyclophosphamide (dated by TCRdb to 2015 to 2016). Study-level background: Using TRB sequencing, the study followed how the T cell repertoire rebuilt after myeloablative bone marrow transplantation with posttransplantation cyclophosphamide given as GVHD prophylaxis. Antigen receptor sequencing covered samples from a few dozen PTCy-treated patients and about 17 of their related bone marrow donors. Blood from all 30 or so PTCy patients who had 1-year posttransplant specimens underwent TRB sequencing. In 3 patients, up to roughly 3 additional blood samples taken between 2 and 5.2 years after transplant also underwent TRB sequencing, as did pretransplant blood from 4 patients. TRA and TRB clonality were tightly correlated in several samples, so subsequent TCR analyses focused on TRB only. Public TRB sequences were checked against a database of over 3,000 sequences associated with responses to pathogens, tumor antigens, self-antigens and alloantigens.

Germline trimming: 5 bases from V, 4 bases from J; junction bases outside gene matches: 11. The CDR3 spans 16 residues, from the cysteine through the phenylalanine. Only CDR3 DNA is held: 48 bases, read in frame from base 1. Sequences LNHDA (CDR1) and SQIVND (CDR2) are obtained from the germline V gene (reference sequence). About this clone: Its specific antigen is unknown. The input lacks base qualities; no much larger clone sits a single base away.

TRB sequencing used genomic DNA with the immunoSEQ assay at survey resolution or the hsTCRB kit. The source study handled its data this way. The immunoSEQ software handled initial read processing, and the LymphoSeq R package was used for repertoire analyses. Clonality was calculated as 1 minus normalized Shannon entropy, and the Gini coefficient was also calculated for each TRB dataset. Phenotypes of unsorted samples were inferred by mapping TRB sequences from sorted subsets of the recipient or donor onto the same recipient's unsorted samples. TCRdb carries this immuneACCESS record with in-frame sequences only. Its versions omit some clonotypes, under half of them owing to an unresolved V gene in the studies checked, with the rest unexplained. V, J and clone size are taken as reported in that table, and D and trimming were inferred from the DNA itself. This sample holds about 22,000 clones; about 97% were observed only once. About 0.15% of the sample lies in the top ten.

To count as naive, T cells had to be viable CD3+CD4+ or CD3+CD8+ cells with a CCR7+CD45RA+CD45RO-CD95-CD27+CD28+ profile. Related bone marrow donors provided peripheral blood samples on the day of marrow donation. Mononuclear cells from peripheral blood and bone marrow were separated by Ficoll-Hypaque density centrifugation and then cryopreserved. Sorting of CD4+ and CD8+ T cells, including naive and memory subsets, was performed by FACS on a FACSAria II. The paper as a whole reports these results and caveats: Donor-recipient similarity was low at 1-2 months but rose over the first year, and later blood repertoires were often dominated by donor CD8+ memory clones. The TRB repertoires of T cells infiltrating skin or GI tract showed only limited overlap with the TRB repertoires of T cells in blood. Across approximately 41 patients, TRB clonality was highly associated with recipient CMV seropositivity and CMV reactivation, and PTCy diversity was similar to diversity in CNI/methotrexate controls.

The sequence derives from a man aged 50-59 years in good health, CMV-negative, and a related stem cell transplant donor. The rearranged segments are TRBV19 and TRBJ2-7; the central 10 bases match TRBD1. The material sequenced was naive CD4+ T cells sorted from PBMCs. CDR3 region: CASSPGQGFSLYEQYF. DNA sequence: TGTGCCAGTAGTCCGGGACAGGGGTTTAGTCTTTACGAGCAGTACTTC.